These 18 T cell receptor beta chains came from one sample sequenced in a study of cytomegalovirus exposure and HLA in healthy donors. A multiplex PCR was run with 60 Vbeta primers and 13 Jbeta primers. Here immunoSEQ multiplex PCR was the method, and the copy in TCRdb shows in-frame clones only, minus some. This table has more than 110,000 clones, about 70% appearing once. Sequenced sample: PBMCs. The receptor set was obtained from a woman aged 55 to 70 in good health and CMV-seropositive.

The chain has TRBV7-9 and TRBJ2-5; TRBD2 matches 9 bases. With 5 bases clipped from V and 5 bases from J, the junction kept 12 bases outside the gene matches. CDR3 length: 16 amino acids. Germline CDR1 and CDR2: SEHNR and FQNEAQ (reference sequence). CDR3 nucleotide sequence: TGTGCCAGCAGCCGGACTCTTAGCGGGAGTTACGAGACCCAGTACTTC. Its translation is CASSRTLSGSYETQYF. Looking up the rest from reference TRBV7-9 and TRBJ2-5 gives the full variable domain: DTGVSQNPRHKITKRGQNVTFRCDPISEHNRLYWYRQTLGQGPEFLTYFQNEAQLEKSRLLSDRFSAERPKGSFSTLEIQRTEQGDSAMYLCASSRTLSGSYETQYFGPGTRLLVL.

This clone turned up a few times. Other nucleotide sequences in the sample specify the same CDR3. This rearrangement joins TRBV5-6 to TRBJ1-5; D is uncertain. The germline V gene has CDR1 SGHDT and CDR2 YYEEEE. The CDR3 length is 14 residues. V shed 0 bases and J shed 1 base, with 5 bases lying between them. This CDR3 is CASSLGGSNQPQHF. The CDR3 region has the DNA TGTGCCAGCAGCTTGGGAGGAAGCAATCAGCCCCAGCATTTT.

This chain connects TRBV7-9 to TRBJ1-1; D is undetermined. The CDR3 consists of 14 residues. V was clipped by 2 bases and J by 1 base, with 8 bases between them. The germline V gene has CDR1 SEHNR and CDR2 FQNEAQ (reference sequence). Written as DNA, the CDR3 is TGTGCCAGCAGCTTAACGGGAGCGAACACTGAAGCTTTCTTT. Protein product: CASSLTGANTEAFF.

The chain couples TRBV9 to TRBJ1-1; D unclear. The germline gives CDR1 SGDLS, CDR2 YYNGEE. The CDR3 runs 13 residues. V lost 4 bases and J 6 bases, leaving 13 bases between the germline ends. The CDR3 region is CASSNSPNSEAFF. CDR3 DNA sequence: TGTGCCAGCAGCAACAGCCCCAACTCTGAAGCTTTCTTT. The full variable domain, with the rest looked up from reference TRBV9 and TRBJ1-1, is DSGVTQTPKHLITATGQRVTLRCSPRSGDLSVYWYQQSLDQGLQFLIQYYNGEERAKGNILERFSAQQFPDLHSELNLSSLELGDSALYFCASSNSPNSEAFFGQGTRLTVV.

The chain recombines TRBV5-4 with TRBJ2-7; 9 nucleotides line up with TRBD2. V lost 4 bases and J lost 5; bases outside the gene matches: 13. Germline lookup yields CDR1 SGHNT and CDR2 YYREEE (reference sequence). CDR3 length: 16 residues. Here the CDR3 DNA reads TGTGCCAGCAGCCCCTCCGGTAGCGGGAGTACCCACGAGCAGTACTTC. This codes for CASSPSGSGSTHEQYF.

This chain joins TRBV6-5 and TRBJ2-7; perhaps TRBD1 as D (6 bases). The CDR3 covers 14 residues. The germline V and J ends were trimmed by 5 bases and 1 base, with 12 bases remaining between them. Germline CDR1 reads MNHEY; CDR2 reads SVGAGI. CDR3 loop: CASSPWTESYEQYF. CDR3 DNA: TGTGCCAGCAGTCCCTGGACAGAATCCTACGAGCAGTACTTC.

V and J are TRBV28 and TRBJ2-7, with D maybe TRBD1 (6 bases). This CDR3 spans 13 amino acids. Germline CDR1 reads MDHEN; CDR2 reads SYDVKM. Between the trimmed V and J ends, which lost 5 bases and 2 bases, there was a span of 10 bases. This chain's CDR3 is CASSTGSPYEQYF. Written as DNA, the CDR3 is TGTGCCAGCAGTACAGGGTCTCCCTACGAGCAGTACTTC.

The chain couples TRBV2 to TRBJ2-1; 8 nucleotides line up with TRBD2. CDR3 size: 13 residues. The V segment lost 3 bases and the J segment 15 bases; nucleotides outside the gene matches: 10. From germline, CDR1 is SNHLY and CDR2 FYNNEI. The DNA of the CDR3 is TGTGCCAGCAGTGATTTAAGCGGGAGTAGCAGGTTCTTC. This sequence encodes CASSDLSGSSRFF.

The CDR3 DNA reads TGCGCCAGCAGCATATACACAGGGAACACCGGGGAGCTGTTTTTT. Amino acid sequence: CASSIYTGNTGELFF. The chain links TRBV5-1 to TRBJ2-2; D might be TRBD1 (5 bases). The CDR3 runs to 15 residues. Trimming stripped 4 bases from V and 1 base from J, with 11 bases between. Germline CDR1 SGHRS, CDR2 YFSETQ.

This clone was seen just once. The chain has TRBV28 and TRBJ2-7, with 8 bases matching TRBD1. CDR1 MDHEN and CDR2 SYDVKM come from the germline V gene. The J segment lost 1 base and the V segment lost 5 bases, leaving 4 bases of the junction unmatched. This CDR3 has 14 residues. The CDR3 sequence is CASSTRQGSYEQYF. The CDR3 region has the DNA TGTGCCAGCAGTACCCGACAGGGGTCCTACGAGCAGTACTTC.

This clone was picked up one time. The V call is TRBV7-8, the J call TRBJ1-2; 8 bases are a match to TRBD1. The CDR3 sequence is 17 residues long. Germline V gene sequence: CDR1 SGHVS, CDR2 FQNEAQ. With V trimmed by 1 base and J by 2 bases, 9 bases remained unmatched. The CDR3 nucleotides read TGTGCCAGCAGCTTAGTGGGGGGGACAGGTTCGAACTATGGCTACACCTTC. This encodes CASSLVGGTGSNYGYTF.

This chain uses TRBV2 with TRBJ1-5; D perhaps matches TRBD1 (5 bases). Germline V lookup: CDR1 SNHLY, CDR2 FYNNEI. Trimming left V 6 bases short and J 9 bases short, with 15 bases between. The CDR3 is made up of 13 amino acids. CDR3 amino acids: CASRPTSQGPQHF. CDR3 nucleotide sequence: TGTGCCAGCAGGCCGACGAGTCAGGGGCCCCAGCATTTT.

V usage is TRBV9 and J usage is TRBJ1-2; 7 bases fit TRBD1. V shed 4 bases and J 8 bases; nucleotides not matched to a gene: 11. Germline CDR1 reads SGDLS; CDR2 reads YYNGEE. This CDR3 spans 14 amino acids. Written as DNA, the CDR3 is TGTGCCAGCAGCTATTATACAGGGGCTGGGGGCTACACCTTC. It yields the protein CASSYYTGAGGYTF.

The chain carries TRBV6-5 and TRBJ1-4; D possibly corresponds to TRBD1 (5 bases). The CDR3 covers 15 residues. The V gene's germline CDR1 is MNHEY and CDR2 SVGAGI. The V gene lost 7 bases and the J gene lost 3 bases, with 15 bases spanning the gap. DNA of the CDR3: TGTGCCAGCACCGAAAGGGGACTGGCTAATGAAAAACTGTTTTTT. Amino acid sequence: CASTERGLANEKLFF.

This chain connects TRBV28 to TRBJ2-5, with 11 positions matching TRBD2. This CDR3 contains 16 residues. V was pared by 5 bases and J by 1 base, with 6 bases of the junction left unmatched. Germline assignment: CDR1 MDHEN and CDR2 SYDVKM. Written as DNA, the CDR3 is TGTGCCAGCAGTCTTAGACTAGCGGGGTTCCAAGAGACCCAGTACTTC. Its protein product is CASSLRLAGFQETQYF. Complete variable domain (other parts from reference TRBV28 and TRBJ2-5): DVKVTQSSRYLVKRTGEKVFLECVQDMDHENMFWYRQDPGLGLRLIYFSYDVKMKEKGDIPEGYSVSREKKERFSLILESASTNQTSMYLCASSLRLAGFQETQYFGPGTRLLVL.

The chain joins TRBV7-2 to TRBJ2-7; TRBD2 agrees at 9 bases. V shed 1 base, J shed 6 bases, and the junction held 7 bases outside the gene matches. This CDR3 contains 15 residues. Germline lookup yields CDR1 SGHTA and CDR2 FQGNSA. CDR3 sequence reads: CASSLETLAGREQYF. The CDR3 nucleotides read TGTGCCAGCAGCTTAGAAACCCTAGCGGGACGCGAGCAGTACTTC.

This clone was observed a single time. J is TRBJ1-5 and V is TRBV15; 7 bases line up with TRBD1. The trim removed 3 bases at V and 1 base at J, leaving 6 bases unmatched. CDR1 LNHNV and CDR2 YYDKDF come from the germline V gene (reference sequence). The CDR3 is 16 residues long. The CDR3 spells CATSRVQGGSNQPQHF. Written as DNA, the CDR3 is TGTGCCACCAGCAGGGTTCAGGGGGGCAGCAATCAGCCCCAGCATTTT.

This clone was observed a few times. The chain recombines TRBV19 with TRBJ1-1, with unresolved D. Trimming shortened V by 8 bases and J by 0 bases, and 16 bases separated the two germline ends. Per germline, CDR1 LNHDA and CDR2 SQIVND (reference sequence). CDR3 length: 15 residues. The CDR3 coding sequence is TGTGCCAGTGTTTCGATAGAAAGTCTGAACACTGAAGCTTTCTTT. This gives the protein CASVSIESLNTEAFF.